This T cell receptor beta chain was recovered during a study of shared clonotypes between healthy human individuals. Across the whole study: The donor group consisted of two women and a few men, aged 18 to 49.

Points from the study as a whole: Relative to memory subsets, naive subsets generally showed larger estimated richness.

In regard to this clone: As yet, its antigen is unknown.

For sorted subsets, about 0.2 ug DNA per replicate equaled 30,000 or so T cell genomes. Source study methods: ImmunoSEQ yielded junction-only sequences lacking quality scores, so filtering differed. Sequencing was performed with immunoSEQ multiplex PCR; in TCRdb, only in-frame clones are kept and a portion is missing. V and J calls and clone size are copied from that table; D and trimming were computed from the DNA. The repertoire consists of about 2 million clones, with approximately 95% occurring once and the leading ten covering 0.13%. The clonotype was recovered from a young man in good health. Sequences were obtained from naive CD4+ T cells sorted from blood. Subset noted: CD45RA+ positively selected.

The CDR3, as DNA: TGCAGCGTTGGACAGGGCACGAGCAATCAGCCCCAGCATTTT. It is translated as CSVGQGTSNQPQHF. The rearrangement joins TRBV29-1 to TRBJ1-5, with 7 bases identical to TRBD1. The CDR3 runs 14 residues. CDR1 is SQVTM and CDR2 is ANQGSEA in the germline V gene. V lost 4 bases to trimming and J lost 1 base; unmatched junction nucleotides: 4.